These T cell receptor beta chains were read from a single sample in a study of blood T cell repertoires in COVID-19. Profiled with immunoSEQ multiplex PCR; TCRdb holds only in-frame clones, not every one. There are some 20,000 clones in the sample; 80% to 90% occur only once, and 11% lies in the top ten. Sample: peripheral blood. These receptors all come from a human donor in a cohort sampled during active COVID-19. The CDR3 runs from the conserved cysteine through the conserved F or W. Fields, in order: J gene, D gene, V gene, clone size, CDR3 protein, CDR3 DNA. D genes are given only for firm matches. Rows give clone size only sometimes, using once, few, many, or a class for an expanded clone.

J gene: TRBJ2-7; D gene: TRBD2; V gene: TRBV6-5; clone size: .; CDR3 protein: CASSYDLAGGYEQYF; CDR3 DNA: TGTGCCAGCAGTTACGACCTAGCGGGAGGCTACGAGCAGTACTTC
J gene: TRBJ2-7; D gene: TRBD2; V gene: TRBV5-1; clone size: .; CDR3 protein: CASSLVAAGTRGSYEQYF; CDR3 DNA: TGCGCCAGCAGCTTGGTGGCAGCCGGGACTAGGGGGTCCTACGAGCAGTACTTC
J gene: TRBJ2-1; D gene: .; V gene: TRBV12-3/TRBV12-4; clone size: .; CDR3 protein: CASSGLGGDEQFF; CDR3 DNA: TGTGCCAGCAGTGGATTAGGGGGGGATGAGCAGTTCTTC
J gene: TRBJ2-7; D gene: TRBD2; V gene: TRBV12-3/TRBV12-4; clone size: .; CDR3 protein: CASRGGLVEQYF; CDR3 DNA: TGTGCCAGCAGGGGAGGGTTGGTTGAGCAGTACTTC
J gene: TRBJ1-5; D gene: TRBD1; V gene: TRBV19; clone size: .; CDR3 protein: CASIKTGSNQPQHF; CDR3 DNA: TGTGCCAGTATCAAGACAGGGTCAAATCAGCCCCAGCATTTT
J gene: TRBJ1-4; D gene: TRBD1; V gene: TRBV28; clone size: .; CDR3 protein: CASRVGQGWEKLFF; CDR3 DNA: TGTGCCAGCAGGGTGGGACAGGGTTGGGAAAAACTGTTTTTT
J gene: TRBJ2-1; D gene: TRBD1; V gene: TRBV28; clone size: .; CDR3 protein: CASSLGTGAEGEQFF; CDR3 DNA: TGTGCCAGCAGTTTAGGGACAGGGGCCGAGGGTGAGCAGTTCTTC
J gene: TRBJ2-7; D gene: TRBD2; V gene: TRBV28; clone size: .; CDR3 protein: CASSFYGLAGGQGYEQYF; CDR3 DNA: TGTGCCAGCAGTTTTTATGGACTAGCGGGAGGGCAGGGGTACGAGCAGTACTTC
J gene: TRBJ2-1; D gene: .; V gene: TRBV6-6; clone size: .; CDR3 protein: CASRHRDYNEQFF; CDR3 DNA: TGTGCCAGCAGACACCGGGACTACAATGAGCAGTTCTTC
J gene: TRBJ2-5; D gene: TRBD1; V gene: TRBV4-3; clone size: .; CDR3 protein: CASSQTGTGIETQYF; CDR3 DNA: TGCGCCAGCAGCCAAACCGGGACAGGGATAGAGACCCAGTACTTC
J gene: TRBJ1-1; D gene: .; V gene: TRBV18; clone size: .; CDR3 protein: CASSPGLNTEAFF; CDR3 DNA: TGTGCCAGCTCACCAGGGCTAAACACTGAAGCTTTCTTT
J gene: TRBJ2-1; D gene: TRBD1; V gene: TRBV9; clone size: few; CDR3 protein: CASSGSGTVRNEQFF; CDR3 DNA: TGTGCCAGCAGCGGCTCCGGGACAGTGCGAAATGAGCAGTTCTTC
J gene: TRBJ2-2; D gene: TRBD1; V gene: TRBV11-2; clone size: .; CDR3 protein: CASSLSGQGHTGELFF; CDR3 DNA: TGTGCCAGCAGCTTATCGGGACAGGGACACACCGGGGAGCTGTTTTTT
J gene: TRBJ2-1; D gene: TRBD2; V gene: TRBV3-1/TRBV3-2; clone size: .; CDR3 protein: CASSQSATRTSGGNEQFF; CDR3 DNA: TGTGCCAGCAGCCAAAGTGCGACCCGGACTAGCGGGGGCAATGAGCAGTTCTTC
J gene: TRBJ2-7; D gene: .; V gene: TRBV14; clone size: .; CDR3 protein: CASSQVQVGEQYF; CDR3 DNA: TGTGCCAGCAGCCAAGTCCAGGTCGGCGAGCAGTACTTC
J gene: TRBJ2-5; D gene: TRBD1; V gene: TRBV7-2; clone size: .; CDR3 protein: CASSLAQGEETQYF; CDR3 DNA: TGTGCCAGCAGCTTAGCCCAGGGGGAAGAGACCCAGTACTTC
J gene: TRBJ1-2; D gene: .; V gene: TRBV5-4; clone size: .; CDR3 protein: CASSLGNTGNYGYTF; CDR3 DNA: TGTGCCAGCAGCTTGGGGAATACAGGGAACTATGGCTACACCTTC
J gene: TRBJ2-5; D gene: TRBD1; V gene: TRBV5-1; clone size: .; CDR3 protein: CASSLARGPQETQYF; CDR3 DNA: TGCGCCAGCAGCTTGGCCAGGGGGCCACAAGAGACCCAGTACTTC
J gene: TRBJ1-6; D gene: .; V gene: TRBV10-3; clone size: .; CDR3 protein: CAISELTGPNSPLHF; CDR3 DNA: TGTGCCATCAGTGAACTCACAGGGCCAAATTCACCCCTCCACTTT
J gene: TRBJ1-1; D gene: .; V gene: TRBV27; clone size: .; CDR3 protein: CASSHRANTEAFF; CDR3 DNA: TGTGCCAGCAGTCATCGAGCGAACACTGAAGCTTTCTTT
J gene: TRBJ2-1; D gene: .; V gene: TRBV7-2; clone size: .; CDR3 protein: CASSPRWIDEQFF; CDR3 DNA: TGTGCCAGCAGTCCGAGGTGGATAGATGAGCAGTTCTTC
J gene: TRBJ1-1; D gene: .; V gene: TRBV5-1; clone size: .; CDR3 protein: CASGRENTEAFF; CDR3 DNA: TGCGCCAGCGGCAGGGAGAACACTGAAGCTTTCTTT
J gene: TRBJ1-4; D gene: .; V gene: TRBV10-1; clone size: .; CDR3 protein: CASSGPGQGGTNEKLFF; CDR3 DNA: TGCGCCAGCAGTGGGCCGGGCCAGGGTGGCACTAATGAAAAACTGTTTTTT
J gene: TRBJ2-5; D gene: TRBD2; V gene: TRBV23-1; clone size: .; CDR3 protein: CASSQFKREGFGPQYF; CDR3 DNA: TGCGCCAGCAGTCAATTCAAGCGGGAGGGCTTCGGACCCCAGTACTTC
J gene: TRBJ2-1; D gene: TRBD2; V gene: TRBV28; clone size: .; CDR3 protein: CASSQLAGGGSEQFF; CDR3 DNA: TGTGCCAGCAGCCAACTAGCGGGAGGTGGTAGTGAGCAGTTCTTC
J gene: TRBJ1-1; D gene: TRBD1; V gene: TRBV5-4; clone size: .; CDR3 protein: CASSYWDRENTEAFF; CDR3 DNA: TGTGCCAGCAGCTACTGGGACAGAGAGAACACTGAAGCTTTCTTT
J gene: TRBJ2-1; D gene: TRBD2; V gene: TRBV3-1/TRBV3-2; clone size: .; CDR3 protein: CASSRLLAGGQPGSYNEQFF; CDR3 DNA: TGTGCCAGCAGCCGACTACTAGCGGGAGGCCAGCCCGGCTCCTACAATGAGCAGTTCTTC
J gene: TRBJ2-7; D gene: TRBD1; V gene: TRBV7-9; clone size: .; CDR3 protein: CASGGTGTGEGEQYF; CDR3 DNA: TGTGCCAGCGGCGGAACCGGGACAGGGGAGGGCGAGCAGTACTTC
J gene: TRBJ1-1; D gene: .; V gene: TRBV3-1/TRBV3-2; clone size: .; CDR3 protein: CASRRGRNTEAFF; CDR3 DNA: TGTGCCAGCCGGCGGGGCAGGAACACTGAAGCTTTCTTT
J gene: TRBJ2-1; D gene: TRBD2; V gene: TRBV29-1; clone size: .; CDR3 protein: CSVEDTSGNEQFF; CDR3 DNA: TGCAGCGTTGAAGATACTAGCGGCAATGAGCAGTTCTTC
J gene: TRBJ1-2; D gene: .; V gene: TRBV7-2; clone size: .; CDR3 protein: CASSLATAYGYTF; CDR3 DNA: TGTGCCAGCAGCTTAGCGACAGCCTATGGCTACACCTTC
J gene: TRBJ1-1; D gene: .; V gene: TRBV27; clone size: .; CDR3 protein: CASRRTVFTEAFF; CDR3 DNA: TGTGCCAGCAGGAGGACAGTCTTCACTGAAGCTTTCTTT
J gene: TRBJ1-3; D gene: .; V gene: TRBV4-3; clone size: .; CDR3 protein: CASSPGSGNTIYF; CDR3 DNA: TGCGCCAGCTCGCCCGGCTCTGGAAACACCATATATTTT
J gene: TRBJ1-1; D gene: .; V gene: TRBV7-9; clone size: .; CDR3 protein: CASSFFAQETYEAFF; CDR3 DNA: TGTGCCAGCAGCTTCTTCGCCCAAGAGACTTATGAAGCTTTCTTT
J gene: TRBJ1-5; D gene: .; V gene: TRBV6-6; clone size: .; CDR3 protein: CASSYRGQGGDQPQHF; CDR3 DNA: TGTGCCAGCAGTTACCGAGGGCAGGGAGGGGACCAGCCCCAGCATTTT
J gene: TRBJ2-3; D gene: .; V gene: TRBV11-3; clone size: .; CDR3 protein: CASSLSGNTQYF; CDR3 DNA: TGTGCCAGCAGCTTGTCGGGAAATACGCAGTATTTT
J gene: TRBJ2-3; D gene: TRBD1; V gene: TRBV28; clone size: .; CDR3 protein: CASSWEGGVDTQYF; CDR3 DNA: TGTGCCAGCAGTTGGGAAGGGGGCGTAGATACGCAGTATTTT
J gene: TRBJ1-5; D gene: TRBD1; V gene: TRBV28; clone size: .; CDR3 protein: CASTYGGQDNQPQHF; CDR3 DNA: TGTGCCAGCACCTACGGGGGACAGGACAATCAGCCCCAGCATTTT
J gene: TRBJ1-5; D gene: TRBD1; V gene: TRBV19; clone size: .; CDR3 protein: CASSIPRQGASNQPQHF; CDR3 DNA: TGTGCCAGTAGTATACCCCGACAGGGCGCTAGCAATCAGCCCCAGCATTTT
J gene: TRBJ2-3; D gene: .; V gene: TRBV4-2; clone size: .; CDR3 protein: CASSQGGPRLEDTQYF; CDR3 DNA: TGTGCCAGCAGCCAAGGGGGCCCACGGCTGGAAGATACGCAGTATTTT